Listed below are T cell receptor beta chains from one sample, sequenced in a study of blood T cell repertoires in COVID-19. The protocol was immunoSEQ multiplex PCR, while the TCRdb copy is restricted to in-frame clones and leaves out a portion. The sample lists some 170,000 clones; approximately 82% were seen once. The sequencing input was PBMCs or T cells enriched from blood (not recorded which). These receptors were collected from a man aged 45 to 65 who had recovered from COVID-19. CDR3s include the opening cysteine and the closing phenylalanine or tryptophan. A D gene is named only where the DNA matches it firmly. Not all rows give a size; the values are once, few, many and, for expanded clones, a class.

j_gene	abundance	d_gene	v_gene	CDR3aa	CDR3nt
TRBJ1-3	NA	NA	TRBV29-1	CSGLLSRGSGNTIYF	TGCAGCGGCCTCCTTAGCCGGGGCTCTGGAAACACCATATATTTT
TRBJ1-2	few	NA	TRBV27	CASSFRGVPFVGYTF	TGTGCCAGCAGTTTCCGAGGAGTGCCGTTTGTAGGCTACACCTTC
TRBJ2-2	many	TRBD2	TRBV5-1	CASSSGLAGMDTGELFF	TGCGCCAGCAGCTCGGGACTAGCGGGGATGGACACCGGGGAGCTGTTTTTT
TRBJ2-3	NA	NA	TRBV5-1	CASSLGLATTSTDTQYF	TGCGCCAGCAGCTTGGGATTAGCAACCACTAGCACAGATACGCAGTATTTT
TRBJ1-1	NA	NA	TRBV11-2	CASSLGDTDTEAFF	TGTGCCAGCAGCTTAGGGGACACGGACACTGAAGCTTTCTTT
TRBJ2-1	NA	TRBD2	TRBV7-8	CASSSGTSGPRNEQFF	TGTGCCAGCAGCTCGGGGACTAGCGGGCCCCGGAATGAGCAGTTCTTC
TRBJ1-2	NA	TRBD1	TRBV10-3	CAISEDRGLRGYTF	TGTGCCATCAGTGAGGACAGGGGATTAAGGGGCTACACCTTC
TRBJ1-1	NA	NA	TRBV6-5	CASQLRHTEAFF	TGTGCCAGCCAACTGAGGCACACTGAAGCTTTCTTT
TRBJ1-1	NA	TRBD1	TRBV4-1	CASSQIKQGADTEAFF	TGCGCCAGCAGCCAAATAAAACAGGGGGCGGACACTGAAGCTTTCTTT
TRBJ2-4	NA	NA	TRBV6-6	CASSAPGIAKNIQYF	TGTGCCAGCAGTGCCCCGGGGATAGCCAAAAACATTCAGTACTTC
TRBJ1-5	NA	TRBD1	TRBV19	CASSIAAQGAGPQHF	TGTGCCAGTAGTATAGCGGCACAGGGGGCTGGTCCCCAGCATTTT
TRBJ2-3	NA	TRBD2	TRBV19	CASKTSGSTDTQYF	TGTGCCAGCAAGACTAGCGGCAGCACAGATACGCAGTATTTT
TRBJ1-1	NA	NA	TRBV7-2	CASNEGGVNTEAFF	TGTGCCAGCAATGAAGGGGGAGTGAACACTGAAGCTTTCTTT
TRBJ1-2	NA	NA	TRBV18	CASSSGSNYGYTF	TGTGCCAGCTCAAGTGGCAGTAACTATGGCTACACCTTC
TRBJ2-7	few	NA	TRBV2	CASTLGTGNEQYF	TGTGCCAGCACGCTAGGAACAGGGAACGAGCAGTACTTC
TRBJ2-3	NA	TRBD2	TRBV10-3	CAISRRGLAGGSTTDTQYF	TGTGCCATCAGTCGCAGGGGACTAGCGGGGGGATCTACCACAGATACGCAGTATTTT
TRBJ1-6	few	TRBD1	TRBV19	CASSMQGDRVSPLHF	TGTGCCAGTAGTATGCAGGGGGACAGGGTTTCACCCCTCCACTTT
TRBJ2-1	NA	TRBD2	TRBV11-3	CASSSRTDGTRNEQFF	TGTGCCAGCAGCTCCAGGACGGACGGGACTAGGAATGAGCAGTTCTTC
TRBJ2-1	once	NA	TRBV18	CASSPGRGLSSYNEQFF	TGTGCCAGCTCACCGGGAAGGGGCTTGAGCTCCTACAATGAGCAGTTCTTC
TRBJ1-1	NA	NA	TRBV6-5	CASTRLRRVGTEAFF	TGTGCCAGCACCCGACTTCGGCGGGTGGGCACTGAAGCTTTCTTT
TRBJ2-5	NA	NA	TRBV10-2	CASGASEWETQYF	TGCGCCAGCGGAGCCTCAGAGTGGGAGACCCAGTACTTC
TRBJ2-5	NA	TRBD1	TRBV19	CASRAGTVRETQYF	TGTGCCAGTAGAGCTGGGACAGTGAGGGAGACCCAGTACTTC
TRBJ2-7	NA	TRBD2	TRBV2	CASSERLAGVEQYF	TGTGCCAGCAGTGAAAGGCTAGCGGGGGTCGAGCAGTACTTC
TRBJ2-7	NA	TRBD2	TRBV4-1	CASSQERGGGGYEQYF	TGCGCCAGCAGCCAAGAACGGGGCGGGGGGGGCTACGAGCAGTACTTC
TRBJ2-7	few	TRBD1	TRBV10-3	CAISSPRGLRAYEQYF	TGTGCCATCAGCTCACCCAGGGGGCTTAGAGCCTACGAGCAGTACTTC
TRBJ1-1	NA	NA	TRBV24-1	CATLLWGPEAFF	TGTGCCACCCTGTTGTGGGGGCCTGAAGCTTTCTTT
TRBJ2-7	NA	NA	TRBV4-2	CASSPNSYEQYF	TGTGCCAGCAGCCCCAACTCCTACGAGCAGTACTTC
TRBJ1-4	NA	TRBD1	TRBV2	CASTRWQGAGEKLFF	TGTGCCAGCACCAGATGGCAGGGGGCGGGTGAAAAACTGTTTTTT
TRBJ1-2	NA	NA	TRBV2	CASLRIRVEGYTF	TGTGCCAGCCTACGCATCAGGGTGGAGGGCTACACCTTC
TRBJ1-1	once	TRBD1	TRBV6-5	CASRKGQENTEAFF	TGTGCCAGCAGGAAGGGACAGGAGAACACTGAAGCTTTCTTT
TRBJ1-2	NA	TRBD1	TRBV6-5	CASRTTGHYGYTF	TGTGCCAGCAGAACGACAGGGCACTATGGCTACACCTTC
TRBJ1-5	once	NA	TRBV29-1	CSASDRLNQPQHF	TGCAGCGCCTCTGACAGGCTCAATCAGCCCCAGCATTTT
TRBJ1-4	NA	TRBD1	TRBV12-3/TRBV12-4	CASRDSNEKLFF	TGTGCCAGTAGGGACAGTAATGAAAAACTGTTTTTT
TRBJ2-7	NA	NA	TRBV11-2	CASSLESQREGAYEQYF	TGTGCCAGCAGCTTAGAGTCCCAAAGGGAAGGGGCCTACGAGCAGTACTTC
TRBJ1-1	NA	NA	TRBV5-4	CASSLGAGDTEAFF	TGTGCCAGCAGCTTGGGAGCAGGTGACACTGAAGCTTTCTTT
TRBJ1-5	NA	TRBD1	TRBV18	CASSQASGQGGNQPQHF	TGTGCCAGCTCACAGGCATCGGGACAGGGGGGCAATCAGCCCCAGCATTTT
TRBJ2-5	NA	NA	TRBV30	CAHGGLGETQYF	TGTGCCCATGGAGGGTTAGGGGAGACCCAGTACTTC
TRBJ2-7	NA	NA	TRBV3-1/TRBV3-2	CASSQVAPLEQYF	TGTGCCAGCAGCCAAGTGGCCCCCCTCGAGCAGTACTTC
TRBJ1-2	NA	TRBD1	TRBV6-5	CASSYSSGGAYGYTF	TGTGCCAGCAGTTACTCTTCAGGGGGCGCCTATGGCTACACCTTC
TRBJ2-7	NA	TRBD1	TRBV5-1	CASSLASGTGKHEQYF	TGCGCCAGCAGCTTGGCAAGCGGGACAGGGAAACACGAGCAGTACTTC